These T cell receptor beta chains were read from a single sample in a study of T cell changes during pregnancy in multiple sclerosis. Libraries were prepared by immunoSEQ multiplex PCR; TCRdb keeps only in-frame clonotypes and omits some of them. The sample contains 39,000 or so clones, around 91% of which appear only once. Sequenced material: CD8+ T cells from peripheral blood mononuclear cells, taken in the first trimester of pregnancy. These TCRs come from a female donor with multiple sclerosis, enrolled in a pregnancy study. The CDR3 runs from the conserved cysteine through the conserved F or W. D genes are given only for firm matches. Some rows mark clone size as missing; the rest say once, few, many or name a class of expanded clone.

j_gene	d_gene	v_gene	abundance	CDR3nt	CDR3aa
TRBJ2-7	-	TRBV7-8	-	TGTGCCAGCAGCTTTTCAGGGCCCGAGCAGTACTTC	CASSFSGPEQYF
TRBJ2-5	TRBD2	TRBV4-3	-	TGCGCCAGCAGTCAAGGGGTGGCGGGGGGCGATCAAGAGACCCAGTACTTC	CASSQGVAGGDQETQYF
TRBJ2-1	-	TRBV7-3	-	TGTGCCAGCAGCTTAGCTATAGGACAGTACAATGAGCAGTTCTTC	CASSLAIGQYNEQFF
TRBJ2-7	TRBD1	TRBV6-6	few	TGTGCCAGCCATTCAGGGGGCCCCGAGCAGTACTTC	CASHSGGPEQYF
TRBJ2-3	-	TRBV29-1	-	TGCAGCGTTGAGTTAGACACGAAGACCACAGATACGCAGTATTTT	CSVELDTKTTDTQYF
TRBJ2-3	TRBD1	TRBV27	-	TGTGCCAGCAGTTTAACCGGGACAGGGTGGTCAGATACGCAGTATTTT	CASSLTGTGWSDTQYF
TRBJ2-5	-	TRBV19	-	TGTGCCAGTAGTATGTGGGCAGGGTCTCAAGAGACCCAGTACTTC	CASSMWAGSQETQYF
TRBJ2-5	TRBD2	TRBV9	-	TGTGCCAGCAGCTCCGGGACTAGCGGGGAAGAGACCCAGTACTTC	CASSSGTSGEETQYF
TRBJ1-5	-	TRBV7-8	-	TGTGCCAGCAGCTCCCCGGACGTGTGGTCACAGGACCCGCCTCAAGATCAGCCCCAGCATTTT	CASSSPDVWSQDPPQDQPQHF
TRBJ2-7	TRBD1	TRBV7-2	-	TGTGCCAGCAGCTTTCCCGGGACAGAGGCTTGGGAGCAGTACTTC	CASSFPGTEAWEQYF
TRBJ2-7	TRBD1	TRBV7-2	-	TGTGCCAGCAGCTTTAGGGACAGCGCCTACGAGCAGTACTTC	CASSFRDSAYEQYF
TRBJ2-7	TRBD1	TRBV5-1	-	TGCGCCAGCAGCCTAGGAGCCGGGACAGGGATCTCCTACGAGCAGTACTTC	CASSLGAGTGISYEQYF
TRBJ1-2	-	TRBV9	-	TGTGCCAGCAGCGAGGGGGTTGGCTACACCTTC	CASSEGVGYTF
TRBJ2-2	-	TRBV19	-	TGTGCCAGTAGTATTACAGGCGCAAGAACCGGGGAGCTGTTTTTT	CASSITGARTGELFF
TRBJ1-1	-	TRBV25-1	-	TGTGCCAGCAGCAGGAACACTGAAGCTTTCTTT	CASSRNTEAFF
TRBJ2-7	TRBD2	TRBV4-2	-	TGTGCCAGCGCCACGGAAACTAGCGGGTCCTACGAGCAGTACTTC	CASATETSGSYEQYF
TRBJ1-6	TRBD1	TRBV27	few	TGTGCCAGCAGTTTGGGGACAGGGGTGCCACCCCTCCACTTT	CASSLGTGVPPLHF
TRBJ2-7	-	TRBV5-5	-	TGTGCCAGCAGCTTGGAAGGACTGCCTTCCTACGAGCAGTACTTC	CASSLEGLPSYEQYF
TRBJ1-1	-	TRBV10-2	-	TGCGCCAGCAACTCACTCGACAGAAACACTGAAGCTTTCTTT	CASNSLDRNTEAFF
TRBJ2-5	-	TRBV6-1	-	TGTGCCAGCAGTCCGGACAACCAAGAGACCCAGTACTTC	CASSPDNQETQYF
TRBJ2-5	-	TRBV18	-	TGTGCCAGCTCACCATCCCGGAGGGACAGACAAGAGACCCAGTACTTC	CASSPSRRDRQETQYF
TRBJ1-4	-	TRBV4-3	-	TGCGCCAGCAGCCAAGGATGGTCCGGAGTTAATGAAAAACTGTTTTTT	CASSQGWSGVNEKLFF
TRBJ1-1	-	TRBV10-2	-	TGCGCCAGCAGGCCAGGGCAGTTTGAAGCTTTCTTT	CASRPGQFEAFF
TRBJ1-2	-	TRBV4-1	-	TGCGCCAGCAGCCAAGAGTCCGGCTATGGCTACACCTTC	CASSQESGYGYTF
TRBJ1-1	TRBD1	TRBV6-1	-	TGTGCCAGCAGGAAAGTGGACAGGGCGAACACTGAAGCTTTCTTT	CASRKVDRANTEAFF
TRBJ2-7	TRBD1	TRBV19	-	TGTGCCAGTAGTACGGTGGACAGGGGCATCGACGAGCAGTACTTC	CASSTVDRGIDEQYF
TRBJ2-1	TRBD2	TRBV19	-	TGTGCCAGTAGTATCCGGACTAGCGGGAGGGCTCCTGAGCAGTTCTTC	CASSIRTSGRAPEQFF
TRBJ2-1	TRBD2	TRBV7-8	-	TGTGCCAGCAGCTTCTCCGCCTTTTTAGCGGGCCCCAGCGCCTACAATGAGCAGTTCTTC	CASSFSAFLAGPSAYNEQFF
TRBJ2-7	-	TRBV7-2	-	TGTGCCAGCAGCTCCGCTGCACACCCATACGAGCAGTACTTC	CASSSAAHPYEQYF
TRBJ1-5	TRBD1	TRBV19	-	TGTGCCAGTAGGGATCTGGACAGGTACAATCAGCCCCAGCATTTT	CASRDLDRYNQPQHF
TRBJ2-2	TRBD2	TRBV9	-	TGTGCCAGCGGGGCTAGCGGGACCACCGGGGAGCTGTTTTTT	CASGASGTTGELFF
TRBJ1-1	TRBD1	TRBV14	-	TGTGCCAGCAGCCGAACGACAGGGGGCGAGACTGAAGCTTTCTTT	CASSRTTGGETEAFF
TRBJ2-7	TRBD1	TRBV7-3	-	TGTGCCAGCAGCAATTGGACAGGGGGCCCCGAACAGTACTTC	CASSNWTGGPEQYF